A selection of T cell receptor beta chains follows, all from one sample in a study of response to subunit inactivated influenza vaccine. One entry per CDR3 protein, called by TCRdb with MiXCR from the RT-PCR reads. The sample has about 520,000 distinct CDR3 sequences; approximately 7.8% are singletons. The material was PBMCs from blood, obtained around 25 months after vaccination. Receptors were obtained from a man in his fifties or sixties who received an inactivated influenza vaccine. Each CDR3 is given without its conserved first and last residue. Clone size is given for some rows only: seen once, a few or many times, or a class if the clone is expanded.

size: many
J: TRBJ2-7
V: TRBV4-1
CDR3: ASSQRTSGNYEQY

size: few
J: TRBJ2-5
V: TRBV4-3
CDR3: ASSQDLFGGVLQETQY

size: .
J: TRBJ2-2
V: TRBV9
CDR3: ASSVGGSQGELF

size: few
J: TRBJ1-1
V: TRBV20-1
CDR3: SATREQTNTEAF

size: many
J: TRBJ2-5
V: TRBV6-1
CDR3: ASRPTIGVQETQY

size: .
J: TRBJ2-5
V: TRBV20-1
CDR3: SARPGTGRQTQY

size: .
J: TRBJ1-5
V: TRBV7-8
CDR3: ASSLAFAGNQPQH

size: .
J: TRBJ2-2
V: TRBV12-3/TRBV12-4
CDR3: ASTMDRGNTGELF

size: few
J: TRBJ2-1
V: TRBV6-1
CDR3: ASSEALGLVSQQF

size: many
J: TRBJ2-5
V: TRBV5-1
CDR3: ASSFGTGEETQY

size: .
J: TRBJ1-2
V: TRBV3-1
CDR3: ASSQPGGYGGYT

size: .
J: TRBJ2-1
V: TRBV12-3/TRBV12-4
CDR3: ASSFQGVVEQF

size: many
J: TRBJ2-1
V: TRBV19
CDR3: ASSIERLSNEQF

size: few
J: TRBJ1-3
V: TRBV20-1
CDR3: SARGPSGNTIY

size: .
J: TRBJ2-2
V: TRBV5-6
CDR3: ASMIRAGTNTGELF

size: few
J: TRBJ2-5
V: TRBV6-5
CDR3: ASSYFEGQQETQY

size: .
J: TRBJ1-1
V: TRBV5-1
CDR3: ASRPTGWEKSGTEAF

size: .
J: TRBJ2-1
V: TRBV11-2
CDR3: ASSTGGGGYNEQF

size: .
J: TRBJ2-5
V: TRBV20-1
CDR3: SASRGWGIGETQY

size: few
J: TRBJ2-1
V: TRBV7-8
CDR3: ASSEQGQGYNEQF

size: once
J: TRBJ2-3
V: TRBV15
CDR3: ATSKSSGGFTDTRY

size: many
J: TRBJ2-1
V: TRBV12-3/TRBV12-4
CDR3: ASSLATGGLAGGVGYNEQF

size: many
J: TRBJ2-3
V: TRBV5-1
CDR3: ASSLIGPGTDTQY

size: .
J: TRBJ2-5
V: TRBV4-2
CDR3: ASSQDGLRQETQY